This is a list of T cell receptor beta chains from one sample in a study of blood T cells in healthy people across ages. TCRdb re-derived calls from the 5' RACE reads in MiXCR, one entry per CDR3 protein. The sample carries about 1 million distinct CDR3 sequences, more than 40% recorded once. The specimen was blood. These receptors were taken from a woman aged 55-75 years in good health. Each CDR3 is given with its conserved first and last residue. The D gene is left open where the match is weak. Size is omitted from some rows. Given values are once, few, many or a class for expanded clones.

>TRBD1|NA|TRBV28|TRBJ1-2
CASTQQGRFYGYTF
TGTGCCAGCACGCAACAGGGGCGGTTCTATGGCTACACCTTC
>NA|NA|TRBV20-1|TRBJ2-7
CSARETGDYEQYF
TGCAGTGCTAGGGAGACAGGCGACTACGAGCAGTACTTC
>NA|few|TRBV20-1|TRBJ2-3
CSATAVTDTQYF
TGCAGTGCTACGGCGGTCACAGATACGCAGTATTTT
>NA|few|TRBV6-6|TRBJ2-3
CASSYQGDTQYF
TGTGCCAGCAGTTACCAGGGGGATACGCAGTATTTT
>NA|NA|TRBV9|TRBJ1-2
CASSVGGKYGYTF
TGTGCCAGCAGCGTAGGGGGTAAATATGGCTACACCTTC
>NA|NA|TRBV4-1|TRBJ2-5
CASSQGFRDGETQYF
TGCGCCAGCAGCCAAGGTTTCAGGGATGGGGAGACCCAGTACTTC
>NA|NA|TRBV5-1|TRBJ2-1
CASSALEGGNTEQFF
TGCGCCAGCAGCGCCCTAGAGGGCGGAAACACTGAGCAGTTCTTC
>NA|NA|TRBV7-8|TRBJ2-3
CASSSKTSTDTQYF
TGTGCCAGCAGCTCCAAGACATCCACAGATACGCAGTATTTT
>TRBD1|few|TRBV7-9|TRBJ1-6
CASSPGGGQGNSPLHF
TGTGCCAGCAGCCCAGGTGGCGGACAGGGTAATTCACCCCTCCACTTT
>NA|NA|TRBV20-1|TRBJ1-2
CSTSHRSNYGYTF
TGCAGTACTAGTCACCGGAGTAACTATGGCTACACCTTC
>NA|NA|TRBV27|TRBJ2-7
CASRGGGEQYF
TGTGCCAGCAGGGGAGGAGGGGAGCAGTACTTC
>TRBD1|NA|TRBV12-3/TRBV12-4|TRBJ2-6
CASSFVRTGNPGADVLTF
TGTGCCAGCAGTTTCGTCCGGACAGGGAACCCTGGGGCCGACGTCCTGACTTTC
>NA|NA|TRBV4-1|TRBJ2-5
CASSQEPGSLGETQYF
TGCGCCAGCAGCCAAGAGCCAGGGAGTTTGGGAGAGACCCAGTACTTC
>NA|NA|TRBV7-2|TRBJ1-2
CASRGRPDYGYTF
TGTGCTTCCCGGGGGCGTCCGGACTATGGCTACACCTTC
>TRBD1|once|TRBV4-1|TRBJ2-5
CASALDRGSETQYF
TGCGCCAGCGCCCTGGACAGGGGGTCGGAGACCCAGTACTTC
>NA|NA|TRBV6-2/TRBV6-3|TRBJ2-1
CASRLFSSGLYNKQFF
TGTGCCAGCCGGTTGTTCTCGAGCGGGCTTTACAATAAGCAGTTCTTC
>TRBD2|many|TRBV29-1|TRBJ2-3
CSVEDARLAGLYTQYF
TGCAGCGTTGAAGATGCTCGACTAGCGGGACTATATACGCAGTATTTT
>NA|NA|TRBV10-3|TRBJ2-7
CAISGVASYEQYF
TGTGCCATCAGCGGGGTTGCGTCCTACGAGCAGTACTTC
>TRBD2|NA|TRBV29-1|TRBJ2-4
CSVKAAGGPGNIQYF
TGCAGCGTGAAGGCAGCGGGAGGGCCTGGGAACATTCAGTACTTC
>TRBD2|NA|TRBV10-3|TRBJ2-7
CAITEGLAEELYF
TGTGCCATCACCGAGGGACTAGCGGAAGAGCTGTACTTC
>NA|NA|TRBV6-5|TRBJ2-1
CASSRDHSSYNEQFF
TGTGCCAGCAGCCGGGACCACAGCTCCTACAATGAGCAGTTCTTC
>TRBD2|many|TRBV10-3|TRBJ2-3
CAISGASGYTDTQYF
TGTGCCATCAGTGGGGCTAGCGGCTACACAGATACGCAGTATTTT
>TRBD1|NA|TRBV6-5|TRBJ1-2
CASRGTQGVYGYTF
TGTGCCAGCAGGGGTACGCAGGGGGTTTATGGCTACACCTTC